Listed here are 25 T cell receptor beta chains from one sample, sequenced in a study of PD-L1 blockade in urothelial cancer. Time point meaning: pretreatment peripheral blood. Sequencing was performed with immunoSEQ multiplex PCR; in TCRdb, only in-frame clones are kept and a portion is missing. Here the sample spans approximately 71,000 clones, less than 90% being singletons. The specimen comprised PBMCs, sampled around atezolizumab (anti-PD-L1) treatment. The receptors originated from a woman in her 70s with urothelial cancer.

J is TRBJ2-7 and V is TRBV6-1; D may be TRBD1 (6 bases). The CDR3 is 14 residues long. Per the germline V gene, CDR1 is MNHNS and CDR2 is SASEGT. Trimming shortened V by 6 bases and J by 0 bases, and 12 bases separated the two germline ends. Written as DNA, the CDR3 is TGTGCCAGCAGGAGGACAGAGAACTCCTACGAGCAGTACTTC. This translates into CASRRTENSYEQYF.

The J gene is TRBJ2-7, the V gene TRBV28; 10 positions match TRBD1. The CDR3 spans 15 residues. After removal of 5 bases from V and 2 bases from J, the junction contained 6 bases not matched to a gene. CDR1 and CDR2 (germline): MDHEN, SYDVKM. The CDR3 DNA sequence: TGTGCCAGCAGTAAACCGGGACAGGGGACCTACGAGCAGTACTTC. Its protein is CASSKPGQGTYEQYF.

J is TRBJ2-3 and V is TRBV9; D might be TRBD2 (6 bases). The length of the CDR3 is 16 residues. V dropped 2 bases and J dropped 2 bases, with 15 bases sitting between them. The germline V gene encodes CDR1 SGDLS and CDR2 YYNGEE. CDR3 loop: CASSVRLGLDTDTQYF. CDR3 DNA: TGTGCCAGCAGCGTTAGACTAGGACTCGACACAGATACGCAGTATTTT.

The chain carries TRBV4-1 and TRBJ2-7, with TRBD1 as a possible D gene (6 bases). V was shortened by 0 bases and J by 2 bases, with 17 bases between the two germline ends. The CDR3 sequence is 17 residues long. From germline, CDR1 is MGHRA and CDR2 YSYEKL. In DNA form, the CDR3 reads TGCGCCAGCAGCCAAGATCGGGCCCGGGACAAGACCTACGAGCAGTACTTC. Translating it yields CASSQDRARDKTYEQYF.

The rearrangement uses TRBV4-1 and TRBJ2-7; TRBD1 aligns across 9 bases. Germline CDR1 and CDR2: MGHRA and YSYEKL. The CDR3 is made up of 14 amino acids. After removal of 5 bases from V and 0 bases from J, the junction contained 2 bases not matched to a gene. As DNA, the CDR3 is TGCGCCAGCAGCGGGACAGGGAACTCCTACGAGCAGTACTTC. Its protein product is CASSGTGNSYEQYF.

The V call is TRBV9, the J call TRBJ2-5; D is perhaps TRBD2 (5 bases). The ends were cut back, 0 bases at V and 1 base at J, with 10 bases in the middle. The CDR3 spans 15 residues. CDR1 is SGDLS, CDR2 YYNGEE, per germline. DNA for the CDR3: TGTGCCAGCAGCGTAGGAGGGAACCTCCAAGAGACCCAGTACTTC. Its protein product is CASSVGGNLQETQYF. Full variable domain (rest looked up from reference TRBV9 and TRBJ2-5): DSGVTQTPKHLITATGQRVTLRCSPRSGDLSVYWYQQSLDQGLQFLIQYYNGEERAKGNILERFSAQQFPDLHSELNLSSLELGDSALYFCASSVGGNLQETQYFGPGTRLLVL.

This clone has only a few counts. The chain employs TRBV15 and TRBJ2-5; 7 positions agree with TRBD1. Germline V gives CDR1 LNHNV, CDR2 YYDKDF (reference sequence). The CDR3 runs to 15 residues. V gave up 0 bases and J gave up 7 bases; unmatched junction bases: 8. CDR3 DNA: TGTGCCACCAGCAGAGATCGCGACAGGGTAACGACCCAGTACTTC. Its protein is CATSRDRDRVTTQYF.

This chain's CDR3 is CASSPKEGGEKLFF. The DNA of the CDR3 is TGTGCCAGCAGTCCAAAAGAGGGTGGAGAAAAACTGTTTTTT. The chain has TRBV7-6 and TRBJ1-4; no firm D call. Trimming cost V 6 bases and J 8 bases, with 16 bases left between them. The CDR3 is 14 amino acids. Germline V gene data show CDR1 as SGHVS and CDR2 as FNYEAQ.

The chain recombines TRBV5-4 with TRBJ2-1; D not resolved. V was cut by 2 bases and J by 5 bases, with 23 bases left in between. Germline CDR1 is SGHNT and CDR2 is YYREEE (reference sequence). The CDR3 loop spans 18 amino acids. The CDR3 here is CASSFLVAPLASDNEQFF. Here the CDR3 DNA reads TGTGCCAGCAGCTTTTTAGTAGCCCCCTTGGCGTCTGACAATGAGCAGTTCTTC. The full variable domain, with the rest looked up from reference TRBV5-4 and TRBJ2-1, is ETGVTQSPTHLIKTRGQQVTLRCSSQSGHNTVSWYQQALGQGPQFIFQYYREEENGRGNFPPRFSGLQFPNYSSELNVNALELDDSALYLCASSFLVAPLASDNEQFFGPGTRLTVL.

The gene calls are TRBV9 and TRBJ2-4, with a tentative D call TRBD1 (6 bases). V was pared by 2 bases and J by 0 bases, with 9 bases between. The CDR3 length is 15 residues. Germline V CDR1 and CDR2: SGDLS, YYNGEE. The CDR3 nucleotides read TGTGCCAGCAGCGTCGGACAGTTAGCCAAAAACATTCAGTACTTC. Translating it yields CASSVGQLAKNIQYF.

This chain connects TRBV10-1 to TRBJ2-1, with 9 bases that match TRBD2. The CDR3 is made up of 18 amino acids. Germline trimming cut 3 bases from V and 1 base from J; bases unmatched to any gene: 10. CDR1 WNHNN and CDR2 SYGVQD come from the germline V gene (reference sequence). CDR3 residues: CASSDLRLADRSYNEQFF. The CDR3 DNA reads as TGCGCCAGCAGTGACCTACGACTAGCGGATAGGTCCTACAATGAGCAGTTCTTC.

The V and J genes are TRBV27 and TRBJ2-7, with TRBD1 matching over 8 bases. The CDR3 has 13 residues. The V segment lost 3 bases and the J segment 7 bases; nucleotides outside the gene matches: 5. CDR1 MNHEY and CDR2 SMNVEV come from the germline V gene (reference sequence). CDR3 in DNA: TGTGCCAGCAGTTTCCAGGGGGCTTGGGAGCAGTACTTC. The encoded protein is CASSFQGAWEQYF.

The chain recombines TRBV5-4 with TRBJ1-3; the match to TRBD1 covers 10 bases. The CDR3 totals 15 residues. CDR1 and CDR2 from the germline V gene are SGHNT and YYREEE (reference sequence). J gave up 3 bases and V 4 bases, and 4 bases lay outside the gene matches. The CDR3 DNA is TGTGCCAGCAGCAGAGGGACAGGGGTTGGAAACACCATATATTTT. Residues: CASSRGTGVGNTIYF. The variable domain in full, with the rest retrieved from reference TRBV5-4 and TRBJ1-3, is ETGVTQSPTHLIKTRGQQVTLRCSSQSGHNTVSWYQQALGQGPQFIFQYYREEENGRGNFPPRFSGLQFPNYSSELNVNALELDDSALYLCASSRGTGVGNTIYFGEGSWLTVV.

This clone was counted once. CDR3 in DNA: TGCGCCAGCAGCCAAGAGCCAGGGGGCTCCTATGGCTACACCTTC. Translated, it gives CASSQEPGGSYGYTF. This sequence joins TRBV4-3 and TRBJ1-2, with 8 bases aligning to TRBD1. There are 15 residues in the CDR3. In germline, CDR1 is LGHNA, CDR2 YSLEER. V lost 0 bases and J lost 4; bases outside the gene matches: 4.

V gene TRBV10-3 combines with J gene TRBJ2-2; no firm D call. Germline lookup yields CDR1 ENHRY and CDR2 SYGVKD. The CDR3 totals 14 residues. The V and J ends lost 2 bases and 3 bases respectively, with 7 bases between them. CDR3 in amino acids: CAISENTYTGELFF. CDR3 DNA: TGTGCCATCAGTGAGAACACCTACACCGGGGAGCTGTTTTTT.

This rearrangement joins TRBV19 to TRBJ2-2; D perhaps matches TRBD1 (6 bases). The CDR3 loop spans 15 amino acids. Germline V gives CDR1 LNHDA, CDR2 SQIVND (reference sequence). Deletions cut 6 bases from V and 12 bases from J, with 23 bases between. CDR3 bases: TGTGCCAGTAGATATGGACAGATCCCCCTTTCGAAGCTGTTTTTT. Translated, it gives CASRYGQIPLSKLFF.

The chain uses TRBV6-5 and TRBJ1-5, with a tentative D call TRBD1 (6 bases). CDR3 length: 15 residues. Trimming cost V 8 bases and J 7 bases, with 21 bases left between them. Germline V gives CDR1 MNHEY, CDR2 SVGAGI. In nucleotides, the CDR3 is TGTGCCAGCGGACCGGACAGTTCGGATATGCAGCCCCAGCATTTT. Its translation: CASGPDSSDMQPQHF.

This clone was counted only a few times. V and J are TRBV28 and TRBJ2-1; perhaps TRBD1 as D (6 bases). In germline, CDR1 is MDHEN, CDR2 SYDVKM. The CDR3 consists of 14 residues. Trimming removed 3 bases at V and 8 bases at J, with 14 bases between. CDR3 DNA sequence: TGTGCCAGCAGTTTGTGGTCGCCAGGGGATGAGCAGTTCTTC. Its translation is CASSLWSPGDEQFF. Combining the CDR3 with reference TRBV28 and TRBJ2-1 gives the whole variable domain DVKVTQSSRYLVKRTGEKVFLECVQDMDHENMFWYRQDPGLGLRLIYFSYDVKMKEKGDIPEGYSVSREKKERFSLILESASTNQTSMYLCASSLWSPGDEQFFGPGTRLTVL.

The V and J genes are TRBV28 and TRBJ2-1; D is unclear. The V gene's germline CDR1 is MDHEN and CDR2 SYDVKM. This CDR3 contains 11 residues. Deletions cut 6 bases from V and 9 bases from J, with 9 bases between. CDR3 DNA: TGTGCCAGCAGCTCTTATAGTGAGCAGTTCTTC. It specifies CASSSYSEQFF.

The V gene is TRBV7-2, the J gene TRBJ2-7; possibly TRBD2 for D (6 bases). CDR1 and CDR2 from the germline V gene are SGHTA and FQGNSA. V lost 0 bases, J lost 5 bases, and 14 bases lay in between. This CDR3 spans 15 amino acids. CDR3 region: CASSLAGSEYDEQYF. The CDR3 DNA reads as TGTGCCAGCAGCTTAGCCGGGAGCGAATACGACGAGCAGTACTTC.

The chain is built from TRBV10-2 and TRBJ2-7; TRBD2 matches at 9 bases. This CDR3 region has 13 residues. With 8 bases clipped from V and 3 bases from J, the junction kept 5 bases outside the gene matches. Germline V lookup: CDR1 WSHSY, CDR2 SAAADI. The CDR3 DNA sequence: TGCGCCAGCCGGGGACTAGCAAACTACGAGCAGTACTTC. Protein sequence: CASRGLANYEQYF.

The chain's CDR3 is CASRGGQSFYSGANVLTF. The CDR3 bases are TGTGCCAGCAGAGGAGGACAGAGTTTCTACTCTGGGGCCAACGTCCTGACTTTC. V usage is TRBV28 and J usage is TRBJ2-6; possibly TRBD1 for D (6 bases). V gave up 6 bases and J gave up 0 bases, with 18 bases separating them. This CDR3 region has 18 residues. Germline CDR1 and CDR2: MDHEN and SYDVKM. Full variable domain (outside the CDR3, taken from reference TRBV28 and TRBJ2-6): DVKVTQSSRYLVKRTGEKVFLECVQDMDHENMFWYRQDPGLGLRLIYFSYDVKMKEKGDIPEGYSVSREKKERFSLILESASTNQTSMYLCASRGGQSFYSGANVLTFGAGSRLTVL.

This clone has a handful of counts. V is TRBV5-1 and J is TRBJ1-1, with no clear D. Between the trimmed V and J ends, which lost 3 bases and 1 base, there was a span of 7 bases. The CDR3 has 13 residues. Germline loops: CDR1 SGHRS, CDR2 YFSETQ. In DNA form, the CDR3 reads TGCGCCAGCAGCTCGCTAGGGAACACTGAAGCTTTCTTT. Residues: CASSSLGNTEAFF.

The gene calls are TRBV7-2 and TRBJ1-1; D remains unclear. V dropped 1 base and J dropped 0 bases, with 15 bases sitting between them. The CDR3 sequence is 17 residues long. Germline V lookup: CDR1 SGHTA, CDR2 FQGNSA. This chain's CDR3 is CASSLGGPRLLNTEAFF. The CDR3 bases are TGTGCCAGCAGCTTAGGAGGGCCCCGGCTACTGAACACTGAAGCTTTCTTT. Together with reference TRBV7-2 and TRBJ1-1, the CDR3 gives the full variable domain: GAGVSQSPSNKVTEKGKDVELRCDPISGHTALYWYRQSLGQGLEFLIYFQGNSAPDKSGLPSDRFSAERTGGSVSTLTIQRTQQEDSAVYLCASSLGGPRLLNTEAFFGQGTRLTVV.

This chain links TRBV5-8 with TRBJ2-1; D perhaps matches TRBD2 (7 bases). There are 16 residues in the CDR3. V was trimmed by 0 bases and J by 9 bases, leaving 19 bases between them. In germline, CDR1 is SGHTS, CDR2 YDEGEE. This CDR3 reads CASSLAWGGRVGEQFF. CDR3 DNA sequence: TGTGCCAGCAGCTTGGCGTGGGGGGGCCGCGTAGGTGAGCAGTTCTTC.